This paragraph reports one T cell receptor beta chain. Its target is unknown. A much larger clone lies a single base off, so this may be a read error. The CDR3 totals 14 residues. Trimming took 5 bases from V and 2 from J; bases not matched to a gene: 5. Germline CDR1 and CDR2: GTSNPN and SVGIG (reference sequence). Cells from the mixed lymphocyte reaction were cocultured for 6 days at 37°C. The source of the sample is a study of siplizumab effects on memory and regulatory T cells. Study conclusions and caveats: The study found naive T cells seemingly more diverse than memory cells and seemingly major alloresponse contributors. Left unconfirmed was the suppressive function of proliferating Tregs from siplizumab cultures.

Measured with immunoSEQ multiplex PCR; TCRdb has only the in-frame clones, and not every one. Among almost 20,000 clones listed, over 35% were seen once. The sequencing input was CFSE-low (dividing) CD4+ T cells sorted from an allogeneic mixed lymphocyte reaction. The receptor's source is a human donor in good health; the cells came from an allogeneic mixed lymphocyte reaction. Some clones in this sample may be carry-over from other donors' samples. V usage is TRBV30 and J usage is TRBJ2-2; 7 bases fit TRBD1. The CDR3 nucleotides read TGTGCCTGGGACGGGACAGCAAACACCGGGGAGCTGTTTTTT. It codes for CAWDGTANTGELFF.